This paragraph covers one T cell receptor beta chain sequence. The entry originates in a study of blood T cell repertoires in COVID-19. On the study more broadly: Collection of acute and convalescent COVID-19 samples took place in the United States, Italy and Spain. The analysed material was cDNA or gDNA that came from T cells, B-cell-depleted T cells, or PBMCs.

Germline V gene sequence: CDR1 DFQATT, CDR2 SNEGSKA (reference sequence). The V gene end was trimmed by 5 bases and the J gene end by 1 base; junction bases not matched to a gene: 8. The CDR3 extends over 15 amino acids. In the original analysis: Amplified reference gene primers provided the basis for estimating nucleated cell counts. Repertoires were generated with immunoSEQ multiplex PCR, while TCRdb's copy carries only in-frame clones and drops some. The DNA was the basis for D and trimming; V, J and clone size are from that table. Of over 200,000 clones in the sample, 88% were seen once. This TCR was sampled from a human donor in a cohort sampled during active COVID-19. This chain uses TRBV20-1 with TRBJ1-1; 9 nucleotides line up with TRBD1. Material for sequencing was peripheral blood. CDR3 nucleotides: TGCAGTGCTTGTGCTCTGGGACAGGGGAACACTGAAGCTTTCTTT. It is translated as CSACALGQGNTEAFF.